Listed below are T cell receptor beta chains from one sample, sequenced in a study of blood T cell repertoires in COVID-19. Libraries were prepared by immunoSEQ multiplex PCR; TCRdb keeps only in-frame clonotypes and omits some of them. The sample contains more than 85,000 clones, over 70% of which appear only once. Sequencing used peripheral blood. The origin of the receptors is a woman between 50 and 59 years old with acute or convalescent COVID-19. The CDR3 runs from the conserved cysteine through the conserved F or W. Each record gives: clone size, D gene, J gene, V gene, CDR3 length, CDR3 protein, CDR3 DNA. D genes are given only for firm matches. A clone size is listed for some rows: how often the clone was seen (once, few, many), or a class if it is expanded.

. | . | TRBJ2-1 | TRBV6-6 | 16 | CASSYLGLGGYNEQFF | TGTGCCAGCAGTTACCTCGGACTAGGGGGGTACAATGAGCAGTTCTTC
. | . | TRBJ1-4 | TRBV4-1 | 18 | CASSQESGTMKTNEKLFF | TGCGCCAGCAGCCAAGAGTCAGGAACAATGAAAACTAATGAAAAACTGTTTTTT
. | . | TRBJ1-1 | TRBV5-5 | 18 | CASSTKTAGLLTNTEAFF | TGTGCCAGCAGCACCAAAACCGCAGGTCTCCTCACAAACACTGAAGCTTTCTTT
. | . | TRBJ1-1 | TRBV4-3 | 14 | CASSQDWSGTEAFF | TGCGCCAGCAGCCAAGATTGGAGCGGAACTGAAGCTTTCTTT
. | . | TRBJ2-1 | TRBV6-1 | 12 | CASSERYNEQFF | TGTGCCAGCAGTGAACGGTACAATGAGCAGTTCTTC
. | . | TRBJ1-3 | TRBV6-1 | 11 | CASSRGNTIYF | TGTGCCAGCAGTCGTGGAAACACCATATATTTT
. | TRBD1 | TRBJ2-1 | TRBV7-3 | 15 | CASSAPGQGYNEQFF | TGTGCCAGCAGCGCCCCGGGACAGGGTTACAATGAGCAGTTCTTC
. | TRBD2 | TRBJ2-5 | TRBV7-9 | 16 | CASSSGVEASGGSQYF | TGTGCCAGCAGCTCAGGAGTGGAGGCTAGCGGGGGCTCCCAGTACTTC
few | . | TRBJ2-7 | TRBV6-5 | 14 | CASRQVSLSYEQYF | TGTGCCAGCAGACAGGTCTCACTCTCCTACGAGCAGTACTTC
. | . | TRBJ2-1 | TRBV2 | 13 | CASSERVVNEQFF | TGTGCCAGCAGTGAACGAGTGGTCAATGAGCAGTTCTTC
many | TRBD2 | TRBJ2-5 | TRBV27 | 13 | CASRLAGEETQYF | TGTGCCAGCAGGTTAGCGGGGGAAGAGACCCAGTACTTC
once | TRBD2 | TRBJ2-4 | TRBV5-4 | 18 | CASSSDSGGREDKNIQYF | TGTGCCAGCAGCTCCGACTCGGGAGGGAGGGAGGACAAAAACATTCAGTACTTC
. | . | TRBJ2-7 | TRBV9 | 13 | CASSVSQGYEQYF | TGTGCCAGCAGCGTTTCACAGGGCTACGAGCAGTACTTC
. | . | TRBJ2-7 | TRBV5-1 | 13 | CASSLESTYEQYF | TGCGCCAGCAGCTTGGAATCTACCTACGAGCAGTACTTC
. | . | TRBJ2-7 | TRBV2 | 14 | CASSEGDTFYEQYF | TGTGCCAGCAGTGAAGGGGACACTTTCTACGAGCAGTACTTC
. | . | TRBJ2-3 | TRBV6-6 | 12 | CASSPLRDTQYF | TGTGCCAGCAGTCCGCTAAGAGATACGCAGTATTTT
once | . | TRBJ1-5 | TRBV30 | 13 | CAWSVQNDQPQHF | TGTGCCTGGAGTGTACAGAACGATCAGCCCCAGCATTTT
. | . | TRBJ2-1 | TRBV6-2/TRBV6-3 | 14 | CASSPGGSGNEQFF | TGTGCCAGCAGTCCGGGGGGCTCGGGCAATGAGCAGTTCTTC
. | . | TRBJ1-4 | TRBV28 | 12 | CASSSPNEKLFF | TGTGCCAGCAGTTCCCCGAATGAAAAACTGTTTTTT
. | . | TRBJ1-2 | TRBV7-2 | 14 | CASSSFPGAKGYTF | TGTGCCAGCAGTTCCTTCCCAGGGGCGAAGGGCTACACCTTC
few | TRBD1 | TRBJ2-1 | TRBV28 | 15 | CASSSGTGVYNEQFF | TGTGCCAGCAGCTCTGGGACAGGGGTCTACAATGAGCAGTTCTTC
. | . | TRBJ2-1 | TRBV6-5 | 14 | CEDGGIDSYNEQFF | TGTGAGGACGGAGGGATTGACTCCTACAATGAGCAGTTCTTC
. | . | TRBJ1-4 | TRBV21-1 | 16 | CASSNGKEGKTEKLFF | TGTGCCAGCAGCAATGGAAAGGAGGGTAAAACGGAAAAACTGTTTTTT
. | . | TRBJ1-2 | TRBV3-1/TRBV3-2 | 13 | CASSQAVQDGYTF | TGTGCCAGCAGCCAGGCTGTACAAGATGGCTACACCTTC
once | . | TRBJ2-1 | TRBV4-3 | 13 | CASSRAPLDEQFF | TGCGCCAGCAGCCGAGCCCCGCTGGATGAGCAGTTCTTC
. | . | TRBJ2-1 | TRBV3-1/TRBV3-2 | 16 | CASSQGVLGGRDEQFF | TGTGCCAGCAGCCAGGGAGTCCTGGGGGGTCGGGATGAGCAGTTCTTC